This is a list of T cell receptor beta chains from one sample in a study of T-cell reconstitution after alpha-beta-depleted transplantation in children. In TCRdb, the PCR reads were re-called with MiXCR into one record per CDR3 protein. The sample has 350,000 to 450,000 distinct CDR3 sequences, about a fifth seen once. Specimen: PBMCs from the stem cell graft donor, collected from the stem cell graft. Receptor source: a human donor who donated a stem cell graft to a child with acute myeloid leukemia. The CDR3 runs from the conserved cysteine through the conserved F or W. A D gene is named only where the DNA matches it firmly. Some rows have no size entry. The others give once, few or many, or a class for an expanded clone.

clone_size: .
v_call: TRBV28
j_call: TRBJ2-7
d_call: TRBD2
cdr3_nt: TGTGCCAGCAGTTCCGGCGGGACTAGCGCCAGAGGATACGAGCAGTACTTC
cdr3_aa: CASSSGGTSARGYEQYF

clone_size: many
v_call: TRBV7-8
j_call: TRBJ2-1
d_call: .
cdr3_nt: TGTGCCAGCAGCTTAGGGCGGGACGTGGCCTCCGAGCAGTTCTTC
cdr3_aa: CASSLGRDVASEQFF

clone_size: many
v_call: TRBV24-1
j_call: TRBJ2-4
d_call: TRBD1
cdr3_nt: TGTGCCACCAGTCGAGGACAGGGGAGAGCCAAAAACATTCAGTACTTC
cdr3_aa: CATSRGQGRAKNIQYF

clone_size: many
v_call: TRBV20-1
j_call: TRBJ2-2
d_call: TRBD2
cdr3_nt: TGCAGTGCTAGGGATCTAGCGGGGTCCGGTTCCGGGGAGCTGTTTTTT
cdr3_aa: CSARDLAGSGSGELFF

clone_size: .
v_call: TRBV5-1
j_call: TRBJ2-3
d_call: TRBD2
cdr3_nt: TGCGCCAGCAGCTTGGCGGCTAGCGGGAGGAGCACAGATACGCAGTATTTT
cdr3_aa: CASSLAASGRSTDTQYF

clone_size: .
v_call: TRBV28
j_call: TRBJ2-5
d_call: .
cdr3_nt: TGTGCCAGCAGTTTATTTGTTGGGAGGCGATCCCAAGAGACCCAGTACTTC
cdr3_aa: CASSLFVGRRSQETQYF

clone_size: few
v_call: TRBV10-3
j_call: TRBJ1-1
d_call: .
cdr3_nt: TGTGCCATCAGTGAAACCGACCGAGTGAACACTGAAGCTTTCTTT
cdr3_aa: CAISETDRVNTEAFF

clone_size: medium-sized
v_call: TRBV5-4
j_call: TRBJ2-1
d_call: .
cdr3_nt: TGTGCCAGCAGCTTGGTCGGGGACGGAGACAATGAGCAGTTCTTC
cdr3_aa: CASSLVGDGDNEQFF

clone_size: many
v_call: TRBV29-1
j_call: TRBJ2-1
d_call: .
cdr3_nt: TGCAGCGTTGACCCGAGGCGGTCCTACAATGAGCAGTTCTTC
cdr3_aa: CSVDPRRSYNEQFF

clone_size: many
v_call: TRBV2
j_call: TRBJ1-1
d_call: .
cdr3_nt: TGTGCCAGCGGACAAATGTCCATGAACACTGAAGCTTTCTTT
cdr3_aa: CASGQMSMNTEAFF

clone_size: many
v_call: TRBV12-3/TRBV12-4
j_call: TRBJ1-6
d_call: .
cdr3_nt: TGTGCCAGCAGTTCAGAGGACCTCCCCGGTTCACCCCTCCACTTT
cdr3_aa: CASSSEDLPGSPLHF

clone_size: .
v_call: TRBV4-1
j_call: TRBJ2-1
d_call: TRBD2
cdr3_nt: TGCGCCAGCAGCCAAGTGGTTACGGTAGCGGGCTTCAATGAGCAGTTCTTC
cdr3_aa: CASSQVVTVAGFNEQFF

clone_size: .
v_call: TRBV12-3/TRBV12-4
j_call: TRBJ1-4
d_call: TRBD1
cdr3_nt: TGTGCCAGCAGGGGGGACAGGGAAAAACTGTTTTTT
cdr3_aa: CASRGDREKLFF

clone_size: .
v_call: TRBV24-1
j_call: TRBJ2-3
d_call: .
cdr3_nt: TGTGCCACCAGTGGACCAGTAAGGGGCACAGATACGCAGTATTTT
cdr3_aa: CATSGPVRGTDTQYF

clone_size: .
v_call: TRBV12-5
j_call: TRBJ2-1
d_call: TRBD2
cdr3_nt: TGTGCTAGTGGTTTGGTACTCGCGGGAGGGCCTCTTTACAATGAGCAGTTCTTC
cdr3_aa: CASGLVLAGGPLYNEQFF